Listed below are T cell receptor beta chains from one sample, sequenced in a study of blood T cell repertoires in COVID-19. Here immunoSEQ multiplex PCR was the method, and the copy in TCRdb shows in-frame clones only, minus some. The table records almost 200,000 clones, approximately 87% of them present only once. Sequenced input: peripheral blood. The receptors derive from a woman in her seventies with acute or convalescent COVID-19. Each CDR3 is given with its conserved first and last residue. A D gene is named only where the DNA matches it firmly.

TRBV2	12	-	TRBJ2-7	CASSENSYEQYF
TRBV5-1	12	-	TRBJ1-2	CASSGPPDGYTF
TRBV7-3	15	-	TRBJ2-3	CASSLTAGTPHAQYF
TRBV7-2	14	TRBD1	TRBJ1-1	CASSLGQLNTEAFF
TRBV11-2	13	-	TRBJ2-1	CASSLWGENEQFF
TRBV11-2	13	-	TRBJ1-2	CASSPSPLYGYTF
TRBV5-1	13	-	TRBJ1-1	CASSLQGYTEAFF
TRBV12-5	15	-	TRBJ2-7	CASGLLARGIYEQYF
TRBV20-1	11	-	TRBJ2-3	CSGGLVDTQYF
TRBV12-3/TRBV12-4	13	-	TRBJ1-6	CASSLEIGSPLHF
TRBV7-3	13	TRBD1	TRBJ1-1	CASSYKGATEAFF
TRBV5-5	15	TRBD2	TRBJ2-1	CASSTGLAGLYEQFF
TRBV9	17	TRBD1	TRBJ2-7	CASSVGPGTGGSYEQYF
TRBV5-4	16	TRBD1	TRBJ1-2	CASSLGGGQAIHGYTF
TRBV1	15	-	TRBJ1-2	CTSSQDLGESEGYTF
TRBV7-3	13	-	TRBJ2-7	CASSPDSSYEQYF
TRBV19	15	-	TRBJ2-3	CATKNKGLSTDTQYF
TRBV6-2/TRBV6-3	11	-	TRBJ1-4	CASSRDEKLFF
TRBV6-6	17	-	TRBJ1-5	CASSPIYQGTRNQPQHF
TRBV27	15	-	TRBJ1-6	CASSLSDMLDSPLHF
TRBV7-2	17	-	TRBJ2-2	CASSVDPTSLRTGELFF
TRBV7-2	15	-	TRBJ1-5	CASSLIQGLNQPQHF
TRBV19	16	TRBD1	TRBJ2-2	CASSVPTGGNTGELFF
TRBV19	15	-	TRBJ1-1	CASKLEGTGDTEAFF
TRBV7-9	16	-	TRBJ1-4	CASSYYSSATNEKLFF
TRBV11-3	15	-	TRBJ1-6	CASSLGRGFDSPLHF
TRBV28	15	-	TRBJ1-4	CASSPGGGINEKLFF
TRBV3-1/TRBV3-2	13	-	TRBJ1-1	CASSFTGNTEAFF
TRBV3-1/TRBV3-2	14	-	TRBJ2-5	CASSQVSSQETQYF
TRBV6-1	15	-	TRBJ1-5	CASSEAGGSNQPQHF
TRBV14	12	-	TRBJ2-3	CASSGGGYTQYF
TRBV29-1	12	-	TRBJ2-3	CSVESGADTQYF
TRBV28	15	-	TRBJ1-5	CASSSGVAGNQPQHF
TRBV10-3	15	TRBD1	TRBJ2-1	CAISPGQGISNEQFF
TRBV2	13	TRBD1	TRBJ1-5	CASSQGENQPQHF
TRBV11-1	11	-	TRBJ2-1	CASSSLAEQFF
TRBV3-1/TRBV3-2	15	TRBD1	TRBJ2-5	CASSLGQGVQETQYF